Listed here are 32 T cell receptor beta chains from one sample, sequenced in a study of shared clonotypes between healthy human individuals. TCRdb's table, derived via immunoSEQ multiplex PCR, lists solely in-frame clones and lacks some. In the table there are fewer than 100,000 clones, roughly 69% of which are singletons. What was sequenced was memory CD8+ T cells sorted from blood. Sample subset: CD45RO+ cells pooled with CCR7-negative TemRA cells. The receptors originated from a man younger than 45 in good health.

V gene TRBV7-9 combines with J gene TRBJ2-5; the D gene is possibly TRBD2 (7 bases). The CDR3 extends over 17 amino acids. V shed 3 bases and J shed 5 bases, with 22 bases lying between them. Germline CDR1 reads SEHNR; CDR2 reads FQNEAQ (reference sequence). CDR3 amino acids: CASSLAHGGAMGETQYF. DNA of the CDR3: TGTGCCAGCAGCTTGGCCCATGGGGGGGCCATGGGGGAGACCCAGTACTTC.

This clone was detected only a few times. The CDR3 spells CAIQGTGNTGELFF. Written as DNA, the CDR3 is TGTGCCATCCAAGGGACCGGGAACACCGGGGAGCTGTTTTTT. V is TRBV10-3 and J is TRBJ2-2; D could derive from TRBD1 or TRBD2 (5 bases each). CDR1 ENHRY and CDR2 SYGVKD come from the germline V gene. The CDR3 has 14 residues. Trimming shortened V by 8 bases and J by 1 base, and 11 bases separated the two germline ends.

The sample holds many counts of this clone. V and J are TRBV11-2 and TRBJ1-3; D call uncertain. The germline V gene encodes CDR1 SGHAT and CDR2 FQNNGV. The CDR3 extends over 14 amino acids. Trimming cost V 6 bases and J 0 bases, with 9 bases left between them. Here the CDR3 DNA reads TGTGCCAGCAGTCCACCGAGCTCTGGAAACACCATATATTTT. This codes for CASSPPSSGNTIYF.

The chain combines TRBV10-2 with TRBJ1-5; 11 nucleotides align to TRBD1. Trimming took 6 bases from V and 5 from J; bases not matched to a gene: 6. Germline V gives CDR1 WSHSY, CDR2 SAAADI. This CDR3 contains 15 residues. This chain's CDR3 is CASRRDRGTHQPQHF. The CDR3 bases are TGCGCCAGCAGAAGGGACAGGGGGACTCATCAGCCCCAGCATTTT.

This clone was found once. The chain carries TRBV25-1 and TRBJ2-4; D call uncertain. The V and J ends lost 2 bases and 3 bases respectively, with 14 bases between them. The CDR3 covers 16 residues. The germline gives CDR1 MGHDK, CDR2 SYGVNS. The CDR3 region is CASSEHGPSIKNIQYF. DNA for the CDR3: TGTGCCAGCAGTGAACACGGACCAAGTATCAAAAACATTCAGTACTTC.

The chain employs TRBV5-1 and TRBJ2-7; 9 nucleotides line up with TRBD1. The junction had 3 bases not matched to a gene; V was cut back by 0 bases and J by 2 bases. This CDR3 has 15 residues. Germline V lookup: CDR1 SGHRS, CDR2 YFSETQ. The CDR3 loop reads CASSLGQGEPYEQYF. For the CDR3, the DNA is TGCGCCAGCAGCTTGGGACAGGGGGAACCCTACGAGCAGTACTTC. Full variable domain (missing parts from reference TRBV5-1 and TRBJ2-7): KAGVTQTPRYLIKTRGQQVTLSCSPISGHRSVSWYQQTPGQGLQFLFEYFSETQRNKGNFPGRFSGRQFSNSRSEMNVSTLELGDSALYLCASSLGQGEPYEQYFGPGTRLTVT.

The V gene is TRBV19, the J gene TRBJ2-7; tentatively, D is TRBD2 (5 bases). The CDR3 has 13 amino acids. Trimming cost V 6 bases and J 6 bases, with 15 bases left between them. CDR1 is LNHDA, CDR2 SQIVND, per germline (reference sequence). CDR3 sequence reads: CASSPGVSSEQYF. DNA of the CDR3: TGTGCCAGTAGCCCCGGGGTGAGTAGCGAGCAGTACTTC.

This chain joins TRBV27 and TRBJ2-2; 11 positions match TRBD2. The germline V gene encodes CDR1 MNHEY and CDR2 SMNVEV (reference sequence). V shed 3 bases, J shed 5 bases, and the junction held 5 bases outside the gene matches. There are 16 residues in the CDR3. CDR3 sequence reads: CASSLLAGGFTGELFF. Written as DNA, the CDR3 is TGTGCCAGCAGTTTGCTAGCGGGAGGTTTTACCGGGGAGCTGTTTTTT.

The chain has TRBV10-3 and TRBJ2-5, with 7 bases matching TRBD1. The trim removed 3 bases at V and 5 bases at J, leaving 12 bases unmatched. CDR3 length: 16 amino acids. In germline, CDR1 is ENHRY, CDR2 SYGVKD. CDR3 residues: CAISDWFETGLETQYF. DNA of the CDR3: TGTGCCATCAGTGATTGGTTTGAGACAGGGTTGGAGACCCAGTACTTC.

Sample share makes this clone medium-sized. This sample includes further DNA sequences coding for the same CDR3. The chain combines TRBV28 with TRBJ1-2; D unresolved. The CDR3 has 11 residues. V lost 6 bases and J lost 2, with 4 bases in between. CDR1 is MDHEN and CDR2 is SYDVKM in the germline V gene. CDR3 bases: TGTGCCAGCAGCTTAAACTATGGCTACACCTTC. Its protein is CASSLNYGYTF.

The chain uses TRBV6-5 and TRBJ2-3, with TRBD2 matching 8 bases. This CDR3 contains 16 residues. CDR1 and CDR2 from the germline V gene are MNHEY and SVGAGI. Trimming took 1 base from V and 1 from J; bases not matched to a gene: 4. The CDR3 coding sequence is TGTGCCAGCAGTTACTTCCTAGCGGGCGGCACAGATACGCAGTATTTT. This gives the protein CASSYFLAGGTDTQYF.

The CDR3 protein is CASMEVTGAGGGETQYF. CDR3 sequence (DNA): TGTGCCAGCATGGAGGTTACAGGGGCGGGAGGAGGAGAGACCCAGTACTTC. The rearrangement joins TRBV5-4 to TRBJ2-5, with D maybe TRBD2 (8 bases). Germline CDR1 reads SGHNT; CDR2 reads YYREEE (reference sequence). The CDR3 loop spans 17 amino acids. Trimming stripped 6 bases from V and 4 bases from J, with 25 bases between.

As regards this clone: Within the sample, other DNA sequences also encode this same CDR3. The chain recombines TRBV28 with TRBJ2-7, with D uncertain. This CDR3 region has 11 residues. CDR1 and CDR2 (germline): MDHEN, SYDVKM. The germline V and J ends were trimmed by 5 bases and 3 bases, with 5 bases remaining between them. The CDR3 DNA follows: TGTGCCAGCAGTCAATACTACGAGCAGTACTTC. It yields the protein CASSQYYEQYF.

The chain combines TRBV9 with TRBJ2-1, with TRBD2 matching over 9 bases. Trimming cost V 4 bases and J 6 bases; bases outside gene matches: 8. CDR1 is SGDLS and CDR2 is YYNGEE in the germline V gene. The CDR3 sequence is 15 residues long. CDR3 protein: CASSPRSGSTNEQFF. The CDR3 DNA reads TGTGCCAGCAGCCCCCGTAGCGGGAGTACCAATGAGCAGTTCTTC.

The chain links TRBV15 to TRBJ2-5, with D unresolved. Germline loops: CDR1 LNHNV, CDR2 YYDKDF (reference sequence). V dropped 0 bases and J dropped 5 bases, with 4 bases sitting between them. CDR3 length equals 12 residues. The chain's CDR3 is CATSRDGETQYF. The CDR3 region has the DNA TGTGCCACCAGCAGAGATGGCGAGACCCAGTACTTC.

The CDR3 spells CATSSQSPGTGGYEQYF. For the CDR3, the DNA is TGTGCCACCAGCAGCCAATCTCCCGGGACAGGGGGCTACGAGCAGTACTTC. V gene TRBV15 combines with J gene TRBJ2-7; TRBD1 matches 11 bases. The CDR3 spans 17 residues. Losses at the gene ends were 3 bases for V and 3 bases for J; bases not matched to a gene: 10. CDR1 LNHNV and CDR2 YYDKDF come from the germline V gene (reference sequence). The complete variable domain, with remaining parts taken from reference TRBV15 and TRBJ2-7, reads DAMVIQNPRYQVTQFGKPVTLSCSQTLNHNVMYWYQQKSSQAPKLLFHYYDKDFNNEADTPDNFQSRRPNTSFCFLDIRSPGLGDTAMYLCATSSQSPGTGGYEQYFGPGTRLTVT.

The chain couples TRBV11-2 to TRBJ2-2; 7 nucleotides match TRBD2. V lost 2 bases, J lost 9 bases, and 3 bases stayed unmatched. Looked up from germline, CDR1 is SGHAT and CDR2 is FQNNGV. The CDR3 runs to 13 residues. The CDR3, as DNA: TGTGCCAGCAGCTTATCACTAGCGTGGGAGCTGTTTTTT. It encodes CASSLSLAWELFF.

The genes are TRBV4-2 and TRBJ1-1; no firm D call. Germline lookup yields CDR1 LGHNA and CDR2 YNFKEQ. V was pared by 4 bases and J by 2 bases, with 14 bases between. The CDR3 consists of 15 residues. CDR3 DNA sequence: TGTGCCAGCAGCCGGGGTACGGGTGACAACACTGAAGCTTTCTTT. Encoded protein: CASSRGTGDNTEAFF.

The chain is built from TRBV6-5 and TRBJ2-1, with a weak D call TRBD2 (5 bases). CDR1 and CDR2 from the germline V gene are MNHEY and SVGAGI. The CDR3 length is 16 residues. V lost 0 bases and J 0 bases, leaving 9 bases between the germline ends. CDR3 region: CASSYSRGSSYNEQFF. The CDR3 bases are TGTGCCAGCAGTTACTCGAGAGGGAGCTCCTACAATGAGCAGTTCTTC.

J is TRBJ2-5 and V is TRBV11-2; TRBD2 matches at 7 bases. The CDR3 is 15 residues long. Germline values: CDR1 SGHAT, CDR2 FQNNGV. J lost 3 bases, V lost 1 base, and 5 bases had no gene match. In nucleotides, the CDR3 is TGTGCCAGCAGCTTAGTGGGGCTAGCGGAAGAGACCCAGTACTTC. Encoded protein: CASSLVGLAEETQYF.

The sample holds a few counts of this clone. CDR3 in DNA: TGTGCCAGCAGCTTCCTAAACGATAGGGGAGAGCAGTACTTC. Its protein product is CASSFLNDRGEQYF. The rearrangement joins TRBV11-2 to TRBJ2-7, with D perhaps matching TRBD1 (5 bases). This CDR3 is 14 amino acids long. The V gene's germline CDR1 is SGHAT and CDR2 FQNNGV. V lost 3 bases, J lost 7 bases, and 16 bases lay in between.

V usage is TRBV4-1 and J usage is TRBJ2-3, with 10 nucleotides matching TRBD1. The CDR3 consists of 14 residues. Trimming cost V 7 bases and J 4 bases; bases outside gene matches: 5. The germline CDR1 and CDR2 sequences are MGHRA and YSYEKL. The CDR3 DNA reads TGCGCCAGCAAATCCGGGACAGGGGCAGATACGCAGTATTTT. This translates into CASKSGTGADTQYF.

The chain joins TRBV27 to TRBJ2-5; D unresolved. Germline-derived CDR1 and CDR2 are MNHEY and SMNVEV (reference sequence). The V and J ends lost 5 bases and 1 base respectively, with 8 bases between them. The CDR3 loop spans 13 amino acids. CDR3 bases: TGTGCCAGCAGTCGGGTCCTCCAAGAGACCCAGTACTTC. Translating it yields CASSRVLQETQYF.

The chain carries TRBV18 and TRBJ2-1; 7 nucleotides line up with TRBD2. The CDR3 extends over 15 amino acids. From germline, CDR1 is KGHSH and CDR2 LQKENI. V lost 1 base to trimming and J lost 5 bases; unmatched junction nucleotides: 5. This CDR3 is CASSPLAGVDNEQFF. The DNA for the CDR3 is TGTGCCAGCTCACCACTCGCGGGGGTTGACAATGAGCAGTTCTTC.

The V call is TRBV15, the J call TRBJ2-3; 11 nucleotides match TRBD2. Germline V gene data show CDR1 as LNHNV and CDR2 as YYDKDF (reference sequence). V lost 0 bases, J lost 6 bases, and 5 bases stayed unmatched. The CDR3 consists of 16 residues. The CDR3, as DNA: TGTGCCACCAGCAGAGATCGGGCTAGCGGGAGGGATACGCAGTATTTT. Residues: CATSRDRASGRDTQYF.

This clone was observed once. The chain joins TRBV30 to TRBJ2-2, with TRBD1 as a possible D gene (5 bases). There are 16 residues in the CDR3. The V end lost 6 bases, the J end lost 5 bases, and 22 bases lay between the germline ends. Germline CDR1 is GTSNPN and CDR2 is SVGIG (reference sequence). CDR3 sequence: CACHPPYTQETGELFF. The CDR3, as DNA: TGTGCCTGTCACCCACCCTATACACAGGAAACCGGGGAGCTGTTTTTT. Full variable domain (missing parts from reference TRBV30 and TRBJ2-2): SQTIHQWPATLVQPVGSPLSLECTVEGTSNPNLYWYRQAAGRGLQLLFYSVGIGQISSEVPQNLSASRPQDRQFILSSKKLLLSDSGFYLCACHPPYTQETGELFFGEGSRLTVL.

The rearrangement joins TRBV10-3 to TRBJ2-3, with TRBD2 identical over 14 bases. The CDR3 is 15 residues long. Looked up from germline, CDR1 is ENHRY and CDR2 is SYGVKD. With 6 bases clipped from V and 5 bases from J, the junction kept 4 bases outside the gene matches. Here the CDR3 reads CAISGTSGSEDTQYF. As DNA, the CDR3 is TGTGCCATCAGCGGGACTAGCGGGAGTGAAGATACGCAGTATTTT.

The J gene is TRBJ1-1, the V gene TRBV2; TRBD1 matches at 9 bases. The CDR3 contains 14 residues. Germline assignment: CDR1 SNHLY and CDR2 FYNNEI. With 5 bases clipped from V and 5 bases from J, the junction kept 6 bases outside the gene matches. The CDR3 region has the DNA TGTGCCAGCAGTCAACAGGGGGCAGCAACTGAAGCTTTCTTT. Translated, it gives CASSQQGAATEAFF.

V gene TRBV5-6 combines with J gene TRBJ2-1; D not resolved. From germline, CDR1 is SGHDT and CDR2 YYEEEE. This CDR3 is 12 amino acids long. V lost 4 bases and J 6 bases, leaving 8 bases between the germline ends. The CDR3 protein is CASSRTSNEQFF. The CDR3 DNA follows: TGTGCCAGCAGCCGCACGTCCAATGAGCAGTTCTTC. Complete variable domain (other parts from reference TRBV5-6 and TRBJ2-1): DAGVTQSPTHLIKTRGQQVTLRCSPKSGHDTVSWYQQALGQGPQFIFQYYEEEERQRGNFPDRFSGHQFPNYSSELNVNALLLGDSALYLCASSRTSNEQFFGPGTRLTVL.

This clone came up once. The rearrangement links TRBV5-5 to TRBJ2-5; 8 positions match TRBD1. The J call may be wrong; the DNA end is better matched by TRBJ2-7. The length of the CDR3 is 16 residues. Germline V gene sequence: CDR1 SGHKS, CDR2 YYEKEE (reference sequence). The CDR3 sequence: CASSFRTGYGDSEQYF. The CDR3 nucleotides read TGTGCCAGCAGCTTTAGGACAGGGTATGGGGATAGCGAGCAGTACTTC.

V usage is TRBV9 and J usage is TRBJ2-2; D is possibly TRBD2 (6 bases). CDR3 length: 15 amino acids. Germline lookup yields CDR1 SGDLS and CDR2 YYNGEE. V lost 0 bases and J lost 7, with 13 bases in between. CDR3 loop: CASSVGGVGSGELFF. Written as DNA, the CDR3 is TGTGCCAGCAGCGTAGGCGGGGTGGGGAGCGGGGAGCTGTTTTTT. Using reference TRBV9 and TRBJ2-2 for the parts outside the CDR3, the full variable domain is DSGVTQTPKHLITATGQRVTLRCSPRSGDLSVYWYQQSLDQGLQFLIQYYNGEERAKGNILERFSAQQFPDLHSELNLSSLELGDSALYFCASSVGGVGSGELFFGEGSRLTVL.

This clone has a handful of counts. The gene calls are TRBV7-8 and TRBJ1-2; D unclear. Per germline, CDR1 SGHVS and CDR2 FQNEAQ. The CDR3 covers 14 residues. V was trimmed by 0 bases and J by 3 bases, leaving 8 bases between them. CDR3 in amino acids: CASSLAGSDYGYTF. In DNA, the CDR3 is TGTGCCAGCAGCTTAGCGGGGAGTGACTATGGCTACACCTTC.